This T cell receptor beta chain is drawn from a study of blood T cell repertoires in COVID-19. Study-wide context: Sites in the United States, Italy and Spain provided acute and convalescent COVID-19 samples. Sources were T cells, B-cell-depleted T cells, or PBMCs; the material itself was cDNA or gDNA.

The CDR3 totals 13 residues. V was clipped by 6 bases and J by 1 base, with 9 bases between them. CDR1 is KGHSH and CDR2 is LQKENI in the germline V gene. Study processing details: Amplification of reference gene primers was used by the study to estimate nucleated cell counts. Profiling relied on immunoSEQ multiplex PCR, and the TCRdb table lists in-frame clones only, not all of them. V and J calls and clone size come straight from that table; D and trimming were deduced from the DNA. The table includes 25,000 to 30,000 clones, approximately 80% detected once. Sequenced sample: peripheral blood. The J gene is TRBJ2-5, the V gene TRBV18; the D gene is possibly TRBD1 (6 bases). The source of this sequence is a human donor in a cohort sampled during active COVID-19. CDR3 bases: TGTGCCAGCTCCACAGGGATCCAAGAGACCCAGTACTTC. Translating gives CASSTGIQETQYF.